Listed here are 23 T cell receptor beta chains from one sample, sequenced in a study of T cells in localized non-small cell lung cancer. Data came from immunoSEQ multiplex PCR; TCRdb stores just in-frame clones and leaves some out. The sample shows roughly 90,000 clones, roughly 91% of them seen only once. Sequencing used PBMCs, obtained before any cancer treatment. The receptors come from a woman aged 35-70 years with stage II squamous cell lung carcinoma.

The chain is built from TRBV28 and TRBJ1-5; no firm D call. The V gene's germline CDR1 is MDHEN and CDR2 SYDVKM. Trimming shortened V by 3 bases and J by 0 bases, and 6 bases separated the two germline ends. The CDR3 has 14 amino acids. The CDR3 DNA sequence: TGTGCCAGCAGTTTGGGATTTAGCAATCAGCCCCAGCATTTT. Translation gives CASSLGFSNQPQHF.

This chain joins TRBV7-9 and TRBJ1-5, with a weak D call TRBD1 (5 bases). Germline CDR1 and CDR2: SEHNR and FQNEAQ (reference sequence). V was pared by 2 bases and J by 2 bases, with 16 bases between. The length of the CDR3 is 17 residues. The DNA of the CDR3 is TGTGCCAGCAGCTTAAATCTGGGGGGTTCGGGCAATCAGCCCCAGCATTTT. Translating gives CASSLNLGGSGNQPQHF.

The genes are TRBV6-5 and TRBJ1-5; unclear D gene. This CDR3 is built from 11 residues. The V end lost 5 bases, the J end lost 5 bases, and 4 bases lay between the germline ends. CDR1 and CDR2 from the germline V gene are MNHEY and SVGAGI. This CDR3 reads CASSEDQPQHF. The CDR3 DNA sequence: TGTGCCAGCAGTGAGGATCAGCCCCAGCATTTT.

V and J are TRBV10-2 and TRBJ1-1; possibly TRBD1 for D (6 bases). Per the germline V gene, CDR1 is WSHSY and CDR2 is SAAADI. V was shortened by 6 bases and J by 7 bases, with 18 bases between the two germline ends. This CDR3 comprises 14 residues. The CDR3 loop reads CASSLTGGMGEAFF. Written as DNA, the CDR3 is TGCGCCAGCAGCCTGACAGGCGGAATGGGTGAAGCTTTCTTT.

Concerning this clone: The same CDR3 arises from other DNA sequences in this sample as well. This chain uses TRBV10-2 with TRBJ1-1, with TRBD1 matching 7 bases. Germline CDR1 reads WSHSY; CDR2 reads SAAADI. The CDR3 is made up of 13 amino acids. J gave up 8 bases and V 3 bases, and 6 bases lay outside the gene matches. CDR3 sequence: CASSDRGQTEAFF. In DNA, the CDR3 is TGCGCCAGCAGTGACCGGGGACAGACGGAAGCTTTCTTT.

The chain couples TRBV10-1 to TRBJ2-2; 7 bases align to TRBD2. J lost 5 bases, V lost 0 bases, and 12 bases had no gene match. This CDR3 spans 18 amino acids. Per germline, CDR1 WNHNN and CDR2 SYGVQD (reference sequence). The chain's CDR3 is CASSESPYGGMRTGELFF. The DNA of the CDR3 is TGCGCCAGCAGTGAGTCTCCCTACGGGGGGATGAGAACCGGGGAGCTGTTTTTT.

The chain employs TRBV7-8 and TRBJ2-3; 11 positions agree with TRBD2. There are 16 residues in the CDR3. J gave up 5 bases and V 5 bases, and 9 bases lay outside the gene matches. CDR1 is SGHVS and CDR2 is FQNEAQ in the germline V gene. CDR3 sequence reads: CASSPRLAGPRDTQYF. In DNA form, the CDR3 reads TGTGCCAGCAGCCCTCGACTAGCGGGGCCGAGAGATACGCAGTATTTT.

The chain recombines TRBV18 with TRBJ2-7, with D possibly matching TRBD2 (6 bases). The length of the CDR3 is 12 residues. The germline V and J ends were trimmed by 8 bases and 1 base, with 9 bases remaining between them. Germline lookup yields CDR1 KGHSH and CDR2 LQKENI. The CDR3, as DNA: TGTGCCAGCACGGGGGTATCCTACGAGCAGTACTTC. The encoded protein is CASTGVSYEQYF.

The chain employs TRBV5-4 and TRBJ2-1, with D tentatively TRBD2 (6 bases). Germline CDR1 SGHNT, CDR2 YYREEE (reference sequence). V was clipped by 4 bases and J by 2 bases, with 16 bases between them. The CDR3 runs 16 residues. The CDR3 spells CASSQDGTPTYNEQFF. CDR3 nucleotides: TGTGCCAGCAGCCAAGACGGGACTCCAACCTACAATGAGCAGTTCTTC.

This chain uses TRBV13 with TRBJ2-1, with 9 bases fitting TRBD1. The CDR3 totals 15 residues. Germline V gene data show CDR1 as PRHDT and CDR2 as FYEKMQ (reference sequence). Trimming at V came to 4 bases and at J to 8 bases, leaving 9 bases not matched to a gene. The CDR3 sequence: CASSSWRTGDHEQFF. The CDR3 region has the DNA TGTGCCAGCAGCTCCTGGAGGACAGGGGACCATGAGCAGTTCTTC.

V gene TRBV2 combines with J gene TRBJ2-1; 9 nucleotides agree with TRBD1. The ends lost 6 bases at V and 7 bases at J; junction bases unmatched: 16. CDR1 is SNHLY and CDR2 is FYNNEI in the germline V gene. CDR3 length: 17 residues. Here the CDR3 reads CASSGFQDGTGKNEQFF. CDR3 bases: TGTGCCAGCAGCGGTTTTCAGGACGGGACAGGGAAAAATGAGCAGTTCTTC.

This sequence joins TRBV19 and TRBJ2-7, with 9 bases identical to TRBD1. Germline V CDR1 and CDR2: LNHDA, SQIVND (reference sequence). CDR3 length equals 15 residues. After removal of 4 bases from V and 5 bases from J, the junction contained 9 bases not matched to a gene. CDR3: CASSTTGTGSHEQYF. The CDR3 region has the DNA TGTGCCAGTAGTACCACCGGGACAGGGAGCCACGAGCAGTACTTC.

The gene calls are TRBV5-1 and TRBJ1-2; unclear D gene. The germline gives CDR1 SGHRS, CDR2 YFSETQ. The CDR3 totals 13 residues. Trimming removed 0 bases from V and 5 bases from J, with 8 bases in between. This CDR3 is CASSLDSGYGYTF. CDR3 nucleotide sequence: TGCGCCAGCAGCTTGGACAGCGGGTATGGCTACACCTTC.

This clone was observed once. CDR3 amino acids: CSGSSGVMNTEAFF. The CDR3 region has the DNA TGCAGCGGGAGCAGTGGGGTCATGAACACTGAAGCTTTCTTT. This chain links TRBV29-1 with TRBJ1-1; D not certain. This CDR3 comprises 14 residues. The germline V gene has CDR1 SQVTM and CDR2 ANQGSEA. V gave up 7 bases and J gave up 0 bases, with 15 bases separating them.

The chain recombines TRBV2 with TRBJ2-3; D not certain. The CDR3 has 15 amino acids. Trimming removed 4 bases at V and 3 bases at J, with 14 bases between. Germline V gene lookup returns CDR1 SNHLY and CDR2 FYNNEI. CDR3 sequence reads: CASSVSLVSTDTQYF. In nucleotides, the CDR3 is TGTGCCAGCAGTGTATCGCTGGTGTCGACAGATACGCAGTATTTT.

The chain joins TRBV25-1 to TRBJ2-1; D assignment may be TRBD1 or TRBD2 (6 bases each). The germline gives CDR1 MGHDK, CDR2 SYGVNS. This CDR3 region has 13 residues. The germline V and J ends were trimmed by 5 bases and 6 bases, with 11 bases remaining between them. CDR3 residues: CASSRPGANEQFF. CDR3 in DNA: TGTGCCAGCAGTAGACCGGGGGCCAATGAGCAGTTCTTC.

The rearrangement uses TRBV4-1 and TRBJ2-1; the match to TRBD2 covers 15 bases. The germline gives CDR1 MGHRA, CDR2 YSYEKL. The length of the CDR3 is 17 residues. Germline trimming cut 0 bases from V and 8 bases from J; bases unmatched to any gene: 5. The CDR3 coding sequence is TGCGCCAGCAGCCAAGATCGGGGGACTAGCGGGAGGTATGAGCAGTTCTTC. Translation gives CASSQDRGTSGRYEQFF.

V is TRBV6-4 and J is TRBJ1-1; D is unresolved. Per germline, CDR1 MRHNA and CDR2 SNTAGT. CDR3 length: 15 amino acids. V shed 0 bases and J shed 4 bases, with 12 bases lying between them. The CDR3 reads CASSDSGSVGTEAFF. As DNA, the CDR3 is TGTGCCAGCAGTGACTCAGGAAGTGTGGGCACTGAAGCTTTCTTT.

The chain recombines TRBV5-5 with TRBJ1-2; D call uncertain. The CDR3 is made up of 11 amino acids. Looked up from germline, CDR1 is SGHKS and CDR2 is YYEKEE (reference sequence). Trimming took off 2 bases at V and 4 bases at J, with 3 bases between the two ends. The CDR3 sequence: CASSFGYGYTF. CDR3 bases: TGTGCCAGCAGCTTCGGCTATGGCTACACCTTC. Full variable domain (remainder filled in from reference TRBV5-5 and TRBJ1-2): DAGVTQSPTHLIKTRGQQVTLRCSPISGHKSVSWYQQVLGQGPQFIFQYYEKEERGRGNFPDRFSARQFPNYSSELNVNALLLGDSALYLCASSFGYGYTFGSGTRLTVV.

CDR3 residues: CASSGTSGGTDTQYF. The CDR3, as DNA: TGTGCCAGCAGCGGGACTAGCGGTGGTACAGATACGCAGTATTTT. The gene calls are TRBV7-8 and TRBJ2-3; 11 bases map to TRBD2. The germline V gene has CDR1 SGHVS and CDR2 FQNEAQ. Trimming cost V 5 bases and J 3 bases; bases outside gene matches: 4. CDR3 size: 15 residues. Supplemented by reference TRBV7-8 and TRBJ2-3, the full variable domain reads GAGVSQSPRYKVAKRGQDVALRCDPISGHVSLFWYQQALGQGPEFLTYFQNEAQLDKSGLPSDRFFAERPEGSVSTLKIQRTQQEDSAVYLCASSGTSGGTDTQYFGPGTRLTVL.

The gene calls are TRBV4-1 and TRBJ2-7; D perhaps matches TRBD1 (5 bases). CDR3 length equals 17 residues. Trimming removed 2 bases at V and 3 bases at J, with 20 bases between. CDR1 is MGHRA, CDR2 YSYEKL, per germline. This CDR3 is CASSQLFGADTDYEQYF. The CDR3 bases are TGCGCCAGCAGCCAACTATTTGGGGCGGACACCGACTACGAGCAGTACTTC.

V gene TRBV19 combines with J gene TRBJ1-5; D uncertain. There are 15 residues in the CDR3. Germline assignment: CDR1 LNHDA and CDR2 SQIVND (reference sequence). V gave up 3 bases and J gave up 0 bases, with 9 bases separating them. The CDR3 is CASSMKRNSNQPQHF. CDR3 sequence (DNA): TGTGCCAGTAGTATGAAACGGAATAGCAATCAGCCCCAGCATTTT. Based on the CDR3 plus reference TRBV19 and TRBJ1-5, the full variable domain is DGGITQSPKYLFRKEGQNVTLSCEQNLNHDAMYWYRQDPGQGLRLIYYSQIVNDFQKGDIAEGYSVSREKKESFPLTVTSAQKNPTAFYLCASSMKRNSNQPQHFGDGTRLSIL.

The chain joins TRBV7-2 to TRBJ2-7; tentative D call: TRBD2 (6 bases). The CDR3 loop spans 13 amino acids. V lost 3 bases to trimming and J lost 6 bases, with 12 bases between them. Per germline, CDR1 SGHTA and CDR2 FQGNSA. CDR3 coding DNA: TGTGCCAGCAGCTTCGGGGGTTTCGGCGAGCAGTACTTC. Amino acid sequence: CASSFGGFGEQYF.